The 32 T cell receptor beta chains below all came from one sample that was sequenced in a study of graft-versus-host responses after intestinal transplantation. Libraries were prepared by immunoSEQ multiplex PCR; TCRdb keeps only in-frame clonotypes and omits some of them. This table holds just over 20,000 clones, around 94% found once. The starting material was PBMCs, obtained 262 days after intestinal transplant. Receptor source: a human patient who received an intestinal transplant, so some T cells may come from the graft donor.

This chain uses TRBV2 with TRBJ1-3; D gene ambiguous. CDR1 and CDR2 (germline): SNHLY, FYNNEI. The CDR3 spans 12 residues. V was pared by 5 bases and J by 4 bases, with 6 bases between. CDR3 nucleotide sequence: TGTGCCAGCAGTTATGGCGGAAACACCATATATTTT. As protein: CASSYGGNTIYF.

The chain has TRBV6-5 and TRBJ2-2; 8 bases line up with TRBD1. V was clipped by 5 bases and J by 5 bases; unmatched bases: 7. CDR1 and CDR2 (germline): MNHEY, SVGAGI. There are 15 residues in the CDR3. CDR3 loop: CASSPRTGGTGELFF. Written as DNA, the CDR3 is TGTGCCAGCAGTCCCCGCACAGGGGGAACCGGGGAGCTGTTTTTT.

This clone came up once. CDR3 nucleotides: TGTGCCAGCAGCCCTGAATTGAACACTGAAGCTTTCTTT. Its translation: CASSPELNTEAFF. The chain employs TRBV6-5 and TRBJ1-1; no clear D gene. The CDR3 covers 13 residues. Germline CDR1 and CDR2: MNHEY and SVGAGI. Trimming took 6 bases from V and 0 from J, leaving 8 bases between them.

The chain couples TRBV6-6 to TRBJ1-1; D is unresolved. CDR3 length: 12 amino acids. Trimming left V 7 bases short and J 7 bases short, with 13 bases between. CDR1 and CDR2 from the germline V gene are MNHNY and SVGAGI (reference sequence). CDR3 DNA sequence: TGTGCCAGCAACCGGGCGGGAGATGAAGCTTTCTTT. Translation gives CASNRAGDEAFF.

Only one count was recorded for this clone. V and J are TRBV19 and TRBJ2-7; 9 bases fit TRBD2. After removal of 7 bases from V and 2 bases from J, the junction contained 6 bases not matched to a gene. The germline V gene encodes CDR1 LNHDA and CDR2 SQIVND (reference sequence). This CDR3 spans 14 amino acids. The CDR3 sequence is CASKLTSGTYEQYF. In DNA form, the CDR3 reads TGTGCCAGTAAGCTGACTAGCGGTACCTACGAGCAGTACTTC.

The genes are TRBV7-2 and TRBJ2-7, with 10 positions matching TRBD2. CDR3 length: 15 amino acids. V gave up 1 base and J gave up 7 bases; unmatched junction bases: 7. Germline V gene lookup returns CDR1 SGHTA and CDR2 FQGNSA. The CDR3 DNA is TGTGCCAGCAGCTTAGGCGGGACTAGCGTTGAAGAGCAGTACTTC. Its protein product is CASSLGGTSVEEQYF.

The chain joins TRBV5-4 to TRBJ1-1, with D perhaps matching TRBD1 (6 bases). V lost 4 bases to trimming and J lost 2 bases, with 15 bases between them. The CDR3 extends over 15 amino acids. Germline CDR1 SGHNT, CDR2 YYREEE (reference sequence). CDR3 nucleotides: TGTGCCAGCAGCGACAGGCACAGAGACAACACTGAAGCTTTCTTT. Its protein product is CASSDRHRDNTEAFF.

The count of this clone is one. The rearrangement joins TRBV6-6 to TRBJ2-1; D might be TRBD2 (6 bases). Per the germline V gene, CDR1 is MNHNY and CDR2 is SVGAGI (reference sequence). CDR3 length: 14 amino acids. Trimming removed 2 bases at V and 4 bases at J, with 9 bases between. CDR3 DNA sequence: TGTGCCAGCAGTTACGGAGGGGCGTACAATGAGCAGTTCTTC. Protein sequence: CASSYGGAYNEQFF.

This CDR3 is CASERDSSYEQYF. CDR3 nucleotides: TGTGCCAGTGAACGGGACAGCTCCTACGAGCAGTACTTC. This chain uses TRBV28 with TRBJ2-7; TRBD1 matches at 7 bases. Trimming cost V 9 bases and J 0 bases; bases outside gene matches: 5. Germline V gene sequence: CDR1 MDHEN, CDR2 SYDVKM. This CDR3 has 13 amino acids.

The CDR3 sequence: CASSQTRDEAFF. Written as DNA, the CDR3 is TGCGCCAGCAGCCAAACGAGGGACGAAGCTTTCTTT. The rearrangement uses TRBV4-1 and TRBJ1-1, with a tentative D call TRBD1 (5 bases). The germline V gene has CDR1 MGHRA and CDR2 YSYEKL. V was clipped by 2 bases and J by 8 bases, with 9 bases between them. The CDR3 sequence is 12 residues long.

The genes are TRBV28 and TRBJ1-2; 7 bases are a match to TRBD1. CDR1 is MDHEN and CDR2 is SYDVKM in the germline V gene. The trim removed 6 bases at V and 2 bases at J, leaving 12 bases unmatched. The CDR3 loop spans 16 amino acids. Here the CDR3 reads CASSRAGDSANYGYTF. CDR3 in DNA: TGTGCCAGCAGCCGCGCCGGGGACAGCGCAAACTATGGCTACACCTTC.

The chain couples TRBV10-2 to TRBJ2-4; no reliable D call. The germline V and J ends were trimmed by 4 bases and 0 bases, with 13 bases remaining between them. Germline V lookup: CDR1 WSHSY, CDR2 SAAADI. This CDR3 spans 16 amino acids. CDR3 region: CASSVRLILAKNIQYF. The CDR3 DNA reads TGCGCCAGCAGTGTTAGACTGATACTAGCCAAAAACATTCAGTACTTC.

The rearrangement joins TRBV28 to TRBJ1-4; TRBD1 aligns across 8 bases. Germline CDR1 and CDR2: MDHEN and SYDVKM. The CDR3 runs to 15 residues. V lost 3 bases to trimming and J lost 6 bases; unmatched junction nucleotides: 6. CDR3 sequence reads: CASSFFQGAHEKLFF. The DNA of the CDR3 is TGTGCCAGCAGTTTTTTTCAGGGGGCGCATGAAAAACTGTTTTTT.

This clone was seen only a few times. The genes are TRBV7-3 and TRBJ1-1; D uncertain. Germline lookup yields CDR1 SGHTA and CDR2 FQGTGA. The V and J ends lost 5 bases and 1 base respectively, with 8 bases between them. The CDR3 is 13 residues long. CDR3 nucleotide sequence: TGTGCCAGCAGCCGAAACGGGAACACTGAAGCTTTCTTT. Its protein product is CASSRNGNTEAFF.

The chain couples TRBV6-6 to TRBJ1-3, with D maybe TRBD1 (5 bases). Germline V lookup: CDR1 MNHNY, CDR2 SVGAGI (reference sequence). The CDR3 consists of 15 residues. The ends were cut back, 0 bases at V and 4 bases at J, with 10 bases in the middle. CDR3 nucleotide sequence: TGTGCCAGCAGTTACTCCGACAGTCGGGGAAACACCATATATTTT. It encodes CASSYSDSRGNTIYF.

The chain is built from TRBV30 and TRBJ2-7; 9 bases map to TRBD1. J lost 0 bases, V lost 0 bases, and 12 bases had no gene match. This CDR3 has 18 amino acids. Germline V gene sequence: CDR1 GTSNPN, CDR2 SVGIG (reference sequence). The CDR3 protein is CAWSVVSVGTGYSYEQYF. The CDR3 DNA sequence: TGTGCCTGGAGTGTAGTCTCAGTAGGGACAGGGTACTCCTACGAGCAGTACTTC.

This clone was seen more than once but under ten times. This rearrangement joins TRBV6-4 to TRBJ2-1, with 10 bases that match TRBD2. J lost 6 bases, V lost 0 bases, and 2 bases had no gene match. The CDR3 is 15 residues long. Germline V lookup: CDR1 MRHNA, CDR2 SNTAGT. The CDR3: CASSDSSSGSNEQFF. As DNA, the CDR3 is TGTGCCAGCAGTGACTCATCTAGCGGGAGCAATGAGCAGTTCTTC.

Here the CDR3 reads CASCRDILSGANVLTF. CDR3 bases: TGTGCCAGCTGTCGGGACATCCTCTCTGGGGCCAACGTCCTGACTTTC. V usage is TRBV5-4 and J usage is TRBJ2-6; weak D call: TRBD1 (6 bases). V was clipped by 7 bases and J by 0 bases, with 14 bases between them. The CDR3 contains 16 residues. Germline V gene sequence: CDR1 SGHNT, CDR2 YYREEE (reference sequence). The entire variable domain, with the rest obtained from reference TRBV5-4 and TRBJ2-6, is as follows: ETGVTQSPTHLIKTRGQQVTLRCSSQSGHNTVSWYQQALGQGPQFIFQYYREEENGRGNFPPRFSGLQFPNYSSELNVNALELDDSALYLCASCRDILSGANVLTFGAGSRLTVL.

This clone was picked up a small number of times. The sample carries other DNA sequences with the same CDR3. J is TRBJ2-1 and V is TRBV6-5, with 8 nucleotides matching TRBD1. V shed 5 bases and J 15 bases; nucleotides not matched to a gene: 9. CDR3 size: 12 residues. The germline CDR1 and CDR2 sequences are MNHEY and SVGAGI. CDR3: CASSPRGQGWFF. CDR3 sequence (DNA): TGTGCCAGCAGTCCTAGAGGACAGGGCTGGTTCTTC.

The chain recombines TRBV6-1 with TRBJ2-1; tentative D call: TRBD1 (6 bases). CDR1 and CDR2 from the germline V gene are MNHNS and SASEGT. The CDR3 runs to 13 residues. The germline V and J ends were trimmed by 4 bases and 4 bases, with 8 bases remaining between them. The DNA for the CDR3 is TGTGCCAGCAGTGGAGGACAGTACAATGAGCAGTTCTTC. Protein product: CASSGGQYNEQFF.

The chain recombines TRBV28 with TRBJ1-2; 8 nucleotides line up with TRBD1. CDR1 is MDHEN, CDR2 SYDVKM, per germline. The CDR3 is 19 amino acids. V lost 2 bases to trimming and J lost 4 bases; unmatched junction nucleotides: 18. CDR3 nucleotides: TGTGCCAGCAGTTTAGCCCTCGGGGGTGGACAGGGTGTAGGCTATGGCTACACCTTC. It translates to CASSLALGGGQGVGYGYTF.

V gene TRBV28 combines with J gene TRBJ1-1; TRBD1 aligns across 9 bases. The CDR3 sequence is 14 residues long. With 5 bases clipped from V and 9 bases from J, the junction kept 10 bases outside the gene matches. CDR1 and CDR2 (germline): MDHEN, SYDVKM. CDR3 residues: CASSIPGQGLKAFF. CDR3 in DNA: TGTGCCAGCAGTATCCCGGGACAGGGCCTCAAAGCTTTCTTT.

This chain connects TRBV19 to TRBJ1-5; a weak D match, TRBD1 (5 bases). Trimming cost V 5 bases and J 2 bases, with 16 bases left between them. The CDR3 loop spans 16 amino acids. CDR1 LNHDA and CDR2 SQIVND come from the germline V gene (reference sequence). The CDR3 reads CASSGAGLRGNQPQHF. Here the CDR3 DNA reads TGTGCCAGTAGTGGAGCAGGGCTTCGTGGCAATCAGCCCCAGCATTTT.

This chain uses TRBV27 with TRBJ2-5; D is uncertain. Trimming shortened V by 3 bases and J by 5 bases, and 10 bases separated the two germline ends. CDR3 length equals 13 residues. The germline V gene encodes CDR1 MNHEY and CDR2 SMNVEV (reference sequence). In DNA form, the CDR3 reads TGTGCCAGCAGTTTTAGTCTCCTCGAGACCCAGTACTTC. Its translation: CASSFSLLETQYF.

The CDR3 nucleotides read TGTGCCAGTACACAGGGGGGCACCGGGGAGCTGTTTTTT. Translating gives CASTQGGTGELFF. The J gene is TRBJ2-2, the V gene TRBV19, with 8 bases fitting TRBD1. Germline-derived CDR1 and CDR2 are LNHDA and SQIVND (reference sequence). This CDR3 has 13 residues. J was trimmed by 4 bases and V by 7 bases; bases with no gene match: 2.

In nucleotides, the CDR3 is TGTGCCAGCAGACAAACCGGGACAGCGTTCTACGAGCAGTACTTC. Amino acid sequence: CASRQTGTAFYEQYF. The chain links TRBV2 to TRBJ2-7; 7 bases align to TRBD1. CDR1 is SNHLY, CDR2 FYNNEI, per germline. The CDR3 has 15 residues. V dropped 6 bases and J dropped 3; count of bases not matched to a gene: 11.

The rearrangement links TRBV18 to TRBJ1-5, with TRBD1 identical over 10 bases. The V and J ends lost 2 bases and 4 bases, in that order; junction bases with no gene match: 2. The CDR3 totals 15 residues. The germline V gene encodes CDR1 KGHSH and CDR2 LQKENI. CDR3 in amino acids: CASSPRQGANQPQHF. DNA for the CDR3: TGTGCCAGCTCACCAAGACAGGGGGCGAATCAGCCCCAGCATTTT.

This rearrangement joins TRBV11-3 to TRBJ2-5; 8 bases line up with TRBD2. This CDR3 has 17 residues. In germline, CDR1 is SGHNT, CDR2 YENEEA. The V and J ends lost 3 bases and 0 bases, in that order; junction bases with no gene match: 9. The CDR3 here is CASSFSLAGPNQETQYF. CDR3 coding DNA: TGTGCCAGCAGCTTTAGCCTAGCGGGTCCTAACCAAGAGACCCAGTACTTC.

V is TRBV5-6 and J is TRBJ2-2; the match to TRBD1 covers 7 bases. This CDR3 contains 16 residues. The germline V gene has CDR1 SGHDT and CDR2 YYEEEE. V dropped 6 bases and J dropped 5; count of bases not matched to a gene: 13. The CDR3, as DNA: TGTGCCAGCACCTCAGGAGGCAGGGGGTATACCGGGGAGCTGTTTTTT. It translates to CASTSGGRGYTGELFF.

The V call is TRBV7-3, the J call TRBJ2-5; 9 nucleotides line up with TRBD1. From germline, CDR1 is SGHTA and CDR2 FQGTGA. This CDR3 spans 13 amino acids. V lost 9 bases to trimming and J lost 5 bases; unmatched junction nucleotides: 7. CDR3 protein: CASSRTGDETQYF. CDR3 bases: TGTGCCAGTTCAAGGACAGGGGACGAGACCCAGTACTTC.

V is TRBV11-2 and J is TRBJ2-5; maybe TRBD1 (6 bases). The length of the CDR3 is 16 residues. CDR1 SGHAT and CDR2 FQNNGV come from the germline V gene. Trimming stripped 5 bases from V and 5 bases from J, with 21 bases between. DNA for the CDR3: TGTGCCAGCAGCCCTGGTCAGGGGCCTGTTTTTGAGACCCAGTACTTC. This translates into CASSPGQGPVFETQYF.

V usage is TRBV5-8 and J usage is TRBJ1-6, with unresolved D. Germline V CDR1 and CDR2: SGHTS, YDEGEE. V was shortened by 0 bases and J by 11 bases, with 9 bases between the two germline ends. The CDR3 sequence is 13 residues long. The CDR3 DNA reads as TGTGCCAGCAGCTTGGCCAACGTGGCACCCCTCCACTTT. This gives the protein CASSLANVAPLHF.